The rows below give T cell receptor beta chains drawn from one sample of a study of blood T cell repertoires in COVID-19. Data came from immunoSEQ multiplex PCR; TCRdb stores just in-frame clones and leaves some out. The table lists approximately 150,000 clones, about nine tenths of them singletons. Sequenced material: peripheral blood. The receptors here all came from an older woman with active or convalescent COVID-19. CDR3s include the opening cysteine and the closing phenylalanine or tryptophan. Fields, in order: V gene, D gene, clone size, J gene, CDR3 DNA, CDR3 protein. The D gene is left open where the match is weak. Not every row has a clone size; where given, it reads once, few, many or a size class.

TRBV30,NA,NA,TRBJ1-2,TGTGCCTGGAGTGTCGCGGCCGAAATCTATGGCTACACCTTC,CAWSVAAEIYGYTF
TRBV5-4,TRBD1,once,TRBJ2-2,TGTGCCAGCAGCCAAGGGACAGGGCAGAACACCGGGGAGCTGTTTTTT,CASSQGTGQNTGELFF
TRBV4-1,NA,NA,TRBJ1-4,TGCGCCAGCAGACCGACTCCCACTGCTGATGAAAAACTGTTTTTT,CASRPTPTADEKLFF
TRBV3-1/TRBV3-2,TRBD1,NA,TRBJ2-7,TGTGCCAGCAGTCGGGACAGGGGAAATTACGAGCAGTACTTC,CASSRDRGNYEQYF
TRBV11-2,TRBD1,once,TRBJ2-1,TGTGCCAGCAGCGGGGGACAGAGGACACGCTACAATGAGCAGTTCTTC,CASSGGQRTRYNEQFF
TRBV19,NA,NA,TRBJ2-1,TGTGCCAGTAGTATCTTACAGAGCTCCTACAATGAGCAGTTCTTC,CASSILQSSYNEQFF
TRBV12-5,TRBD1,NA,TRBJ2-3,TGTGCTAGTGGTTTGACCGCCGGGACAGGGGGCACAGATACGCAGTATTTT,CASGLTAGTGGTDTQYF
TRBV7-9,TRBD2,NA,TRBJ2-1,TGTGCCAGCAGCACCTCCGGGACTAGCGGGAATTACAATGAGCAGTTCTTC,CASSTSGTSGNYNEQFF
TRBV7-2,NA,NA,TRBJ1-1,TGTGCCAGCAGCCCCCGACAGAGCAACACTGAAGCTTTCTTT,CASSPRQSNTEAFF
TRBV12-5,NA,NA,TRBJ1-1,TGTGCTAGTGGTTCCCCAGGAGGAGCGTTGAACACTGAAGCTTTCTTT,CASGSPGGALNTEAFF
TRBV5-4,NA,NA,TRBJ2-3,TGTGCCAGCAGCTTGGGGGGGCCCGCAGATACGCAGTATTTT,CASSLGGPADTQYF
TRBV18,NA,NA,TRBJ2-7,TGTGCCAGCGCTAAAGGACAATCCGGGCCCTACGAGCAGTACTTC,CASAKGQSGPYEQYF
TRBV19,NA,NA,TRBJ1-1,TGTGCCAGTAGTACCCTCGATGGAGGGAAGGGCACTGAAGCTTTCTTT,CASSTLDGGKGTEAFF
TRBV18,NA,NA,TRBJ2-2,TGTGCCAGCTCCTCCTACTACGGCAGACCCAACACCGGGGAGCTGTTTTTT,CASSSYYGRPNTGELFF
TRBV5-6,NA,few,TRBJ1-5,TGTGCCAGCAGTGCGGGGGCAGGGAATCAGCCCCAGCATTTT,CASSAGAGNQPQHF
TRBV15,TRBD1,NA,TRBJ1-1,TGTGCCACCAGCAGCCCCCGGGACAGACGGAACACTGAAGCTTTCTTT,CATSSPRDRRNTEAFF
TRBV19,TRBD1,NA,TRBJ1-5,TGTGCCAGTAGTAGGGGGACAGATAGCAATCAGCCCCAGCATTTT,CASSRGTDSNQPQHF
TRBV25-1,NA,NA,TRBJ1-1,TGTGCCAGCAGTGACCCCGGCAGGGGAAAGGGGAACACTGAAGCTTTCTTT,CASSDPGRGKGNTEAFF
TRBV19,NA,NA,TRBJ1-5,TGTGCCAGTAAAGGGGTTAGCAATCAGCCCCAGCATTTT,CASKGVSNQPQHF
TRBV4-1,TRBD1,NA,TRBJ2-3,TGCGCCAGCAGCCATGCCGCCGGGACAGGGGGGGATACGCAGTATTTT,CASSHAAGTGGDTQYF
TRBV10-3,NA,NA,TRBJ1-2,TGTGCCATCAGTGGGCAGGGATCTTCCTATGGCTACACCTTC,CAISGQGSSYGYTF